Following are 18 T cell receptor beta chains from one sample sequenced in a study of regulatory T cells in long-lasting Graves disease. The time point was: persistent/refractory GD, antithyroid drugs over 5 years with positive TRAb. PBMCs were the source of the RNA used for TCR sequencing. Arm-PCR of CDR3 regions and iRepertoire HTBI primers were the basis on which TCR beta libraries were built. TCRdb re-called the multiplex PCR reads with MiXCR, one entry per CDR3 protein. This sample has around 400,000 distinct CDR3 sequences, with about 25% found just once. The sequencing here drew on peripheral blood mononuclear cells (PBMCs), taken when the disease was refractory, from a patient treated with antithyroid drugs. These receptors originate from a female donor with Graves disease.

CDR3: CSVVYASDTEAFF. The CDR3 region has the DNA TGCAGCGTTGTATATGCGTCGGACACTGAAGCTTTCTTT. This rearrangement joins TRBV29-1 to TRBJ1-1; no reliable D call. CDR1 and CDR2 (germline): SQVTM, ANQGSEA. Trimming pared 4 bases from V and 3 bases from J, leaving 12 bases between. The CDR3 contains 13 residues.

The chain links TRBV5-1 to TRBJ1-1; D perhaps matches TRBD1 (5 bases). Trimming left V 4 bases short and J 5 bases short, with 18 bases between. CDR3 size: 15 residues. Germline V gene data show CDR1 as SGHRS and CDR2 as YFSETQ. In nucleotides, the CDR3 is TGCGCCAGCAGCCCGGCTTCCAGGGAGGGGACTGAAGCTTTCTTT. Translating it yields CASSPASREGTEAFF.

The chain combines TRBV5-1 with TRBJ2-7; tentatively, D is TRBD1 or TRBD2 (5 bases each). The V gene lost 0 bases and the J gene lost 3 bases, with 13 bases spanning the gap. Germline CDR1 reads SGHRS; CDR2 reads YFSETQ. The CDR3 length is 15 residues. CDR3 region: CASSLAWGIVYEQYF. Written as DNA, the CDR3 is TGCGCCAGCAGCTTGGCCTGGGGGATAGTCTACGAGCAGTACTTC.

The chain employs TRBV5-6 and TRBJ2-7; no clear D gene. CDR3 length: 13 residues. Trimming cost V 5 bases and J 3 bases, with 12 bases left between them. Germline V lookup: CDR1 SGHDT, CDR2 YYEEEE. The CDR3 loop reads CASSFPEDYEQYF. CDR3 nucleotides: TGTGCCAGCAGTTTCCCGGAAGACTACGAGCAGTACTTC.

The gene calls are TRBV30 and TRBJ2-7; weak D call: TRBD2 (6 bases). Germline loops: CDR1 GTSNPN, CDR2 SVGIG (reference sequence). V was pared by 3 bases and J by 2 bases, with 11 bases between. The CDR3 contains 13 residues. CDR3 amino acids: CAWRPGLPYEQYF. In nucleotides, the CDR3 is TGTGCCTGGAGGCCGGGACTCCCCTACGAGCAGTACTTC.

This clonotype was picked up many times. The rearrangement uses TRBV12-3 or TRBV12-4 and TRBJ1-1, with D hard to call. The CDR3 has 14 residues. The ends were cut back, 3 bases at V and 0 bases at J, with 8 bases in the middle. The CDR3 bases are TGTGCCAGCAGTTTCTCGGGGATGAACACTGAAGCTTTCTTT. It codes for CASSFSGMNTEAFF.

This clonotype was seen a few times. This chain connects TRBV18 to TRBJ2-7; no clear D gene. CDR1 and CDR2 from the germline V gene are KGHSH and LQKENI. V lost 5 bases, J lost 1 base, and 9 bases lay in between. The CDR3 is made up of 13 amino acids. This chain's CDR3 is CASSYVESYEQYF. For the CDR3, the DNA is TGTGCCAGCTCATACGTAGAATCCTACGAGCAGTACTTC. Combining the CDR3 with reference TRBV18 and TRBJ2-7 gives the whole variable domain NAGVMQNPRHLVRRRGQEARLRCSPMKGHSHVYWYRQLPEEGLKFMVYLQKENIIDESGMPKERFSAEFPKEGPSILRIQQVVRGDSAAYFCASSYVESYEQYFGPGTRLTVT.

This chain joins TRBV19 and TRBJ2-7, with D perhaps matching TRBD2 (6 bases). The V gene's germline CDR1 is LNHDA and CDR2 SQIVND (reference sequence). Trimming cost V 6 bases and J 2 bases, with 14 bases left between them. The length of the CDR3 is 14 residues. The chain's CDR3 is CASREGPKTYEQYF. The DNA of the CDR3 is TGTGCCAGTAGGGAGGGACCTAAAACCTACGAGCAGTACTTC.

The chain uses TRBV29-1 and TRBJ2-4; 12 bases fit TRBD2. The germline V gene has CDR1 SQVTM and CDR2 ANQGSEA. CDR3 length: 16 residues. V was clipped by 5 bases and J by 10 bases; unmatched bases: 15. CDR3 sequence: CSVTGLAGSRSMIQYF. DNA for the CDR3: TGCAGCGTTACAGGACTAGCGGGATCCCGGTCGATGATTCAGTACTTC.

The table lists this clonotype with a few counts. The CDR3 nucleotides are TGTGCCAGCAGCCCCGGGACCGCCGGGAGGGAGCAGTACTTC. Its protein is CASSPGTAGREQYF. The chain combines TRBV7-2 with TRBJ2-7, with 7 bases lining up with TRBD2. V gave up 5 bases and J gave up 7 bases; unmatched junction bases: 11. The CDR3 loop spans 14 amino acids. Germline CDR1 SGHTA, CDR2 FQGNSA.

The genes are TRBV7-9 and TRBJ1-2, with 8 bases fitting TRBD1. Trimming removed 8 bases from V and 8 bases from J; junction bases left unmatched: 16. Germline-derived CDR1 and CDR2 are SEHNR and FQNEAQ (reference sequence). The CDR3 length is 15 residues. The CDR3 coding sequence is TGTGCCAGCCGGGGGACTAGGACAGGGTATCAGGGCTACACCTTC. It yields the protein CASRGTRTGYQGYTF.

This clonotype was seen many times. The chain uses TRBV2 and TRBJ1-1; D gene ambiguous. The germline V gene has CDR1 SNHLY and CDR2 FYNNEI. The CDR3 spans 12 residues. V dropped 10 bases and J dropped 6 bases, with 15 bases sitting between them. CDR3 nucleotides: TGTGCCAACCGGGGAGAGACCGCTGAAGCTTTCTTT. Translation gives CANRGETAEAFF.

The chain recombines TRBV2 with TRBJ1-1; D remains ambiguous. This CDR3 contains 14 residues. Germline V gene sequence: CDR1 SNHLY, CDR2 FYNNEI. The V end lost 4 bases, the J end lost 8 bases, and 17 bases lay between the germline ends. As DNA, the CDR3 is TGTGCCAGCAGTGTACGGCAGGTGGCTTCCGAAGCTTTCTTT. Protein product: CASSVRQVASEAFF.

This clonotype was recorded a few times. The rearrangement uses TRBV3-1 and TRBJ2-5, with unresolved D. Germline CDR1 is LGHDT and CDR2 is YNNKEL (reference sequence). V was trimmed by 1 base and J by 0 bases, leaving 9 bases between them. The CDR3 length is 15 residues. The CDR3 spells CASSQGPAHQETQYF. As DNA, the CDR3 is TGTGCCAGCAGCCAAGGTCCTGCCCACCAAGAGACCCAGTACTTC.

There are a few counts of this clonotype. The chain carries TRBV19 and TRBJ2-7; weak D call: TRBD2 (5 bases). V was pared by 7 bases and J by 4 bases, with 17 bases between. CDR3 length: 14 residues. Per the germline V gene, CDR1 is LNHDA and CDR2 is SQIVND (reference sequence). CDR3 bases: TGTGCCAGTAAGAGGGATTTCGCAATGTACGAGCAGTACTTC. Its protein is CASKRDFAMYEQYF.

The chain has TRBV9 and TRBJ2-5; D is undetermined. The V gene lost 0 bases and the J gene lost 3 bases, with 15 bases spanning the gap. Germline CDR1 SGDLS, CDR2 YYNGEE. The CDR3 contains 16 residues. CDR3 sequence (DNA): TGTGCCAGCAGCGTAGACGTGACATCGCGGAAAGAGACCCAGTACTTC. It encodes CASSVDVTSRKETQYF.

This clonotype came up a few times. CDR3 sequence: CASSPTGALNTEAFF. The CDR3 DNA reads TGTGCCAGCAGCCCGACCGGGGCTCTAAACACTGAAGCTTTCTTT. This rearrangement joins TRBV7-2 to TRBJ1-1; maybe TRBD1 (5 bases). Trimming removed 5 bases from V and 2 bases from J, with 15 bases in between. This CDR3 comprises 15 residues. The germline V gene encodes CDR1 SGHTA and CDR2 FQGNSA.

This clonotype has ten or more counts. The chain combines TRBV7-2 with TRBJ2-5, with TRBD2 identical over 9 bases. CDR3 length: 16 residues. The germline V gene encodes CDR1 SGHTA and CDR2 FQGNSA. V gave up 5 bases and J gave up 4 bases; unmatched junction bases: 11. The chain's CDR3 is CASSPLGLAGGETQYF. CDR3 in DNA: TGTGCCAGCAGCCCCTTGGGACTAGCCGGAGGAGAGACCCAGTACTTC.